This T cell receptor beta chain was captured in a study of blood T cell repertoires in COVID-19. Study summary: Sites across the United States, Italy and Spain contributed samples from acute and convalescent COVID-19. PBMCs, B-cell-depleted T cells, or T cells provided the cDNA or gDNA that made up the material.

CDR1 is MDHEN, CDR2 SYDVKM, per germline. The CDR3 consists of 13 residues. V was cut by 6 bases and J by 4 bases, with 12 bases left in between. A remark on this clone: A much more abundant neighbour one base away suggests this may be a read error. Other DNA sequences of this sample code for an identical CDR3.

In the authors' workflow: Amplified reference gene primers provided the basis for estimating nucleated cell counts. The data were produced by immunoSEQ multiplex PCR, yet TCRdb's version contains in-frame clones alone and is incomplete. The V and J calls and clone size are taken from that table; D and trimming were inferred from the DNA. Altogether tens of thousands of clones are present, approximately 80% being singletons, with the ten largest covering less than 15%. The chain employs TRBV28 and TRBJ1-2; D is perhaps TRBD1 (6 bases). This TCR came from a human donor in a cohort sampled during active COVID-19. The sequenced sample consisted of peripheral blood. The CDR3 is CASRPGQPYGYTF. CDR3 nucleotide sequence: TGTGCCAGCAGACCCGGACAGCCCTATGGCTACACCTTC.